This is a list of T cell receptor beta chains from one sample in a study of blood T cell repertoires in COVID-19. The method was immunoSEQ multiplex PCR; TCRdb's version includes in-frame clones alone and lacks a portion of them. Found here are around 300,000 clones, around 90% of them singletons; the top ten hold 6.8%. The material sequenced was peripheral blood. The source of these receptors is a woman aged 25 to 39 with COVID-19, enrolled during active disease. The CDR3 runs from the conserved cysteine through the conserved F or W. Fields, in order: clone size, V gene, J gene, D gene, CDR3 protein, CDR3 DNA. A D gene is named only where the DNA matches it firmly. A row's size may be missing; if present it is once, few, many or a size class.

>.|TRBV2|TRBJ1-2|.
CANGGSSSYGYTF
TGTGCCAACGGGGGGTCCTCCTCCTATGGCTACACCTTC
>.|TRBV24-1|TRBJ1-2|.
CATSVLQGSNGYTF
TGTGCCACCAGTGTCCTTCAGGGGAGCAATGGCTACACCTTC
>.|TRBV12-5|TRBJ1-1|.
CASGLGGGTEAFF
TGTGCTAGTGGTTTAGGGGGTGGCACTGAAGCTTTCTTT
>few|TRBV6-1|TRBJ1-5|TRBD1
CASSEALGQGGQPQHF
TGTGCCAGCAGTGAAGCGCTGGGACAGGGAGGGCAGCCCCAGCATTTT
>.|TRBV9|TRBJ1-2|TRBD1
CASSAREGAGGYGYTF
TGTGCCAGCAGCGCCCGCGAGGGGGCGGGCGGCTATGGCTACACCTTC
>.|TRBV7-2|TRBJ2-1|.
CASSPFNEQFF
TGTGCCAGCAGCCCTTTTAATGAGCAGTTCTTC
>.|TRBV18|TRBJ2-5|TRBD1
CASSPIQGETQYF
TGTGCCAGCTCACCAATACAGGGGGAGACCCAGTACTTC
>few|TRBV3-1/TRBV3-2|TRBJ1-4|TRBD1
CASSQVKGTGATNEKLFF
TGTGCCAGCAGCCAAGTCAAAGGGACAGGGGCAACTAATGAAAAACTGTTTTTT
>.|TRBV27|TRBJ2-5|TRBD2
CASSLTGTSREETQYF
TGTGCCAGCAGTTTGACCGGGACTAGCCGGGAAGAGACCCAGTACTTC
>.|TRBV28|TRBJ2-3|TRBD2
CASSSGLAGHTDTQYF
TGTGCCAGCAGTTCCGGACTAGCGGGCCACACAGATACGCAGTATTTT
>.|TRBV24-1|TRBJ2-3|TRBD2
CATSDASGRGTDTQYF
TGTGCCACCAGTGATGCTAGCGGGAGGGGAACAGATACGCAGTATTTT
>.|TRBV19|TRBJ2-7|TRBD1
CASSPGTANSYEQYF
TGTGCCAGTAGTCCGGGGACAGCAAACTCCTACGAGCAGTACTTC